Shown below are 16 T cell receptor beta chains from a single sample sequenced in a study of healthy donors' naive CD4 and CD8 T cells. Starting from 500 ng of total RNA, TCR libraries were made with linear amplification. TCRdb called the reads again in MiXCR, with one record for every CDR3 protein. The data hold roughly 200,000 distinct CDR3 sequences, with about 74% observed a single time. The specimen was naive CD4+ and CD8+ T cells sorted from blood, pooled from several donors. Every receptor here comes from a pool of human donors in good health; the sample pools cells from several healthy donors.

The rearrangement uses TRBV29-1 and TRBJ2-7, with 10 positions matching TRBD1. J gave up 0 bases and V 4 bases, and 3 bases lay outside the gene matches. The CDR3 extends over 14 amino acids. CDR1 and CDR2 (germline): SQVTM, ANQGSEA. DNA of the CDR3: TGCAGCGTTGCGGGACAGGGGATCTCCTACGAGCAGTACTTC. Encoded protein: CSVAGQGISYEQYF.

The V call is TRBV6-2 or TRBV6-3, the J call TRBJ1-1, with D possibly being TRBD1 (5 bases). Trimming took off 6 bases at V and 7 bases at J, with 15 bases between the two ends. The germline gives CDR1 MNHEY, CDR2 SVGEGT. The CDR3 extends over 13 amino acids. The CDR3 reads CASSRSRVIEAFF. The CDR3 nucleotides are TGTGCCAGCAGCCGCAGCAGGGTAATTGAAGCTTTCTTT.

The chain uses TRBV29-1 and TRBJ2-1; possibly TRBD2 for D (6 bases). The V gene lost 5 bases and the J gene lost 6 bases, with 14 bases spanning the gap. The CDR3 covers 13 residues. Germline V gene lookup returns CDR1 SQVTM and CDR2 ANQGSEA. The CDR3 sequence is CSVSEGGFNEQFF. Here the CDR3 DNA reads TGCAGCGTTTCGGAGGGCGGGTTCAATGAGCAGTTCTTC.

CDR3 sequence (DNA): TGTGCCAGCAGTTCTCCGGGACTAGCGTCCTACGAGCAGTACTTC. Its translation is CASSSPGLASYEQYF. The chain is built from TRBV28 and TRBJ2-7; 10 nucleotides match TRBD2. V dropped 4 bases and J dropped 1; count of bases not matched to a gene: 4. The germline gives CDR1 MDHEN, CDR2 SYDVKM. The CDR3 is made up of 15 amino acids.

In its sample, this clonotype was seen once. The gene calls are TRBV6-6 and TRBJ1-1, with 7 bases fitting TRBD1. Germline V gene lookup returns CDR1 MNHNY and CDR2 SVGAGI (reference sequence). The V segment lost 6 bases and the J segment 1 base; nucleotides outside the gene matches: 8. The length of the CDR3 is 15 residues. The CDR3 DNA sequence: TGTGCCAGCAGGGAACGACAGGGATCGAACACTGAAGCTTTCTTT. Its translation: CASRERQGSNTEAFF.

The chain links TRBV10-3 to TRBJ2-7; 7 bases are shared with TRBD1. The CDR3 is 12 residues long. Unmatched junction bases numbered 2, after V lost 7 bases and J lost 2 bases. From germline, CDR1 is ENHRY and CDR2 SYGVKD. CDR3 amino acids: CAINQGAYEQYF. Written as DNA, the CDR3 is TGTGCCATCAACCAGGGGGCCTACGAGCAGTACTTC.

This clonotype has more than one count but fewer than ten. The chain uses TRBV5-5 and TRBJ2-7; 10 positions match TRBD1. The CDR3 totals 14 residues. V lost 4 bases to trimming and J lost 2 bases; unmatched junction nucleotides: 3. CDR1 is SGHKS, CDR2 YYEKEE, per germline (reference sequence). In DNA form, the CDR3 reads TGTGCCAGCAGCGCCGGACAGGGGGCCTACGAGCAGTACTTC. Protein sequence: CASSAGQGAYEQYF.

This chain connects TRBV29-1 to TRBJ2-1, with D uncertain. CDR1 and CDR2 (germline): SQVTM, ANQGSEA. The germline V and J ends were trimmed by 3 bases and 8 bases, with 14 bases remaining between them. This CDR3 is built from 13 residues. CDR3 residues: CSVEKRLGYEQFF. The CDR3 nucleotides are TGCAGCGTTGAGAAAAGGCTAGGGTATGAGCAGTTCTTC.

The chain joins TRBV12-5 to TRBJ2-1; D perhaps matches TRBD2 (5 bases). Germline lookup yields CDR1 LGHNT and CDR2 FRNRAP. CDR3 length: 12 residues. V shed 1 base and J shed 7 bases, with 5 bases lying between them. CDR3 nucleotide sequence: TGTGCTAGTGGTTTGGAGCGGAATGAGCAGTTCTTC. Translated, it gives CASGLERNEQFF.

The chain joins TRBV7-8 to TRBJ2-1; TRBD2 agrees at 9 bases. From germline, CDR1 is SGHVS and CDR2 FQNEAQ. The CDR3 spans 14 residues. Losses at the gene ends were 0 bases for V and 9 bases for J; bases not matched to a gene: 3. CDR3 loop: CASSLALAGSEQFF. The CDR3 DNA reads TGTGCCAGCAGCTTAGCACTAGCGGGTAGTGAGCAGTTCTTC.

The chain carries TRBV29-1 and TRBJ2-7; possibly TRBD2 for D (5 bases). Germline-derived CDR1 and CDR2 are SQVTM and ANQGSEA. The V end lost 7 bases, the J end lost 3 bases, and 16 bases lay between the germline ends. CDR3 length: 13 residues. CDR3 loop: CSALVGSLYEQYF. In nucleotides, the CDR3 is TGCAGCGCCCTGGTGGGGAGTCTCTACGAGCAGTACTTC.

For the CDR3, the DNA is TGCGCCAGCAGCTTGAACATCCTGAGCTCCTACAATGAGCAGTTCTTC. Its translation: CASSLNILSSYNEQFF. This rearrangement joins TRBV5-1 to TRBJ2-1; D unresolved. V was clipped by 1 base and J by 0 bases, with 11 bases between them. Germline V lookup: CDR1 SGHRS, CDR2 YFSETQ. The CDR3 totals 16 residues.

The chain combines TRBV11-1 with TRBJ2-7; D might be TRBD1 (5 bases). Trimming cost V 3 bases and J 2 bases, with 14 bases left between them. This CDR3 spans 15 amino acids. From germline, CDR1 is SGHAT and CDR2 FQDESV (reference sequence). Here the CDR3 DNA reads TGTGCCAGCAGCTTCAGGGATCCCTACCCCTACGAGCAGTACTTC. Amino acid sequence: CASSFRDPYPYEQYF. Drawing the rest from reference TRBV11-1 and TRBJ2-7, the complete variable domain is EAEVAQSPRYKITEKSQAVAFWCDPISGHATLYWYRQILGQGPELLVQFQDESVVDDSQLPKDRFSAERLKGVDSTLKIQPAELGDSAMYLCASSFRDPYPYEQYFGPGTRLTVT.

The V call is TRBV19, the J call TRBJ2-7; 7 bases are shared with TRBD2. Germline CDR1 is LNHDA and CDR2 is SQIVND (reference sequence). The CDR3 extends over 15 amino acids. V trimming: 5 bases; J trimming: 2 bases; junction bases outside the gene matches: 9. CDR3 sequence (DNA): TGTGCCAGTAGTCTGAATAGCGGGCTAACCTACGAGCAGTACTTC. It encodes CASSLNSGLTYEQYF.

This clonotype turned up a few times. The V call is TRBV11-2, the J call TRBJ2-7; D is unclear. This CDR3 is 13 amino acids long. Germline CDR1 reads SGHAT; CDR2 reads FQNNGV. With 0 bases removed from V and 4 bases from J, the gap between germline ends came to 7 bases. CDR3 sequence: CASSLEDGYEQYF. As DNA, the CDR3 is TGTGCCAGCAGCTTAGAGGACGGGTACGAGCAGTACTTC.

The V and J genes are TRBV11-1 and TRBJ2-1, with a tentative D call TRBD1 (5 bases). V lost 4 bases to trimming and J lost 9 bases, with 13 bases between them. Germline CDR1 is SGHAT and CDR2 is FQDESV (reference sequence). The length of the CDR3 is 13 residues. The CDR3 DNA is TGTGCCAGCAGCTCTACAGGATCTGGTGAGCAGTTCTTC. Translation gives CASSSTGSGEQFF.